The rows below give T cell receptor beta chains drawn from one sample of a study of blood T cell repertoires in COVID-19. Clones were sequenced by immunoSEQ multiplex PCR, and TCRdb holds only the in-frame ones, with some missing. The table includes fewer than 350,000 clones, 85% to 90% detected once. The sequenced sample consisted of peripheral blood. These receptors all stem from a woman aged 25 to 39 with COVID-19, enrolled during active disease. Each CDR3 is given with its conserved first and last residue. A D gene is named only where the DNA matches it firmly. Only some rows state a clone size, as once, few, many or a class for expanded clones.

V	size	D	length	J	CDR3	DNA
TRBV19	NA	NA	13	TRBJ1-6	CASSWTENSPLHF	TGTGCCAGTAGTTGGACAGAGAATTCACCCCTCCACTTT
TRBV14	NA	NA	12	TRBJ2-7	CASSQSLSEQYF	TGTGCCAGCAGCCAATCTTTGTCCGAGCAGTACTTC
TRBV15	once	TRBD1	13	TRBJ1-5	CATGTGVNQPQHF	TGTGCCACCGGGACAGGGGTAAATCAGCCCCAGCATTTT
TRBV7-9	NA	NA	15	TRBJ1-6	CASSSTEPYNSPLHF	TGTGCCAGCAGCTCTACAGAACCCTATAATTCACCCCTCCACTTT
TRBV5-1	NA	NA	12	TRBJ2-5	CASSSAKETQYF	TGCGCCAGCAGCTCCGCTAAAGAGACCCAGTACTTC
TRBV7-9	NA	NA	15	TRBJ1-4	CASSPRSFEKEKLFF	TGTGCCAGCAGCCCACGGAGCTTCGAGAAGGAAAAACTGTTTTTT
TRBV5-1	few	NA	15	TRBJ2-3	CASSLEGEGEDTQYF	TGCGCCAGCAGCTTGGAAGGTGAGGGGGAAGATACGCAGTATTTT
TRBV3-1/TRBV3-2	NA	TRBD2	15	TRBJ2-3	CASSQATSGLDTQYF	TGTGCCAGCAGCCAAGCTACTAGCGGCCTGGATACGCAGTATTTT
TRBV11-2	NA	NA	15	TRBJ1-2	CASSFPGGVNYGYTF	TGTGCCAGCAGCTTTCCCGGGGGTGTTAACTATGGCTACACCTTC
TRBV29-1	NA	TRBD1	15	TRBJ1-2	CSVEGSDRGGYGYTF	TGCAGCGTTGAAGGGTCCGACAGGGGGGGCTATGGCTACACCTTC
TRBV20-1	NA	TRBD2	14	TRBJ2-1	CSASRSIAGGEQFF	TGCAGTGCTAGTCGGTCGATAGCGGGGGGGGAGCAGTTCTTC
TRBV15	NA	TRBD2	18	TRBJ2-4	CATSRSTSGFLSKNIQYF	TGTGCCACCAGCAGATCGACTAGCGGGTTTCTTTCCAAAAACATTCAGTACTTC
TRBV12-5	NA	NA	15	TRBJ1-4	CASGSSLPTNEKLFF	TGTGCTAGTGGTTCCTCTCTACCAACTAATGAAAAACTGTTTTTT
TRBV2	NA	TRBD1	17	TRBJ2-7	CASSGAVGDRGIYEQYF	TGTGCCAGCAGCGGCGCCGTGGGCGACAGGGGGATTTACGAGCAGTACTTC
TRBV19	NA	NA	15	TRBJ2-5	CASSPGFSRGETQYF	TGTGCCAGTAGCCCCGGGTTTTCACGGGGGGAGACCCAGTACTTC
TRBV4-1	many	TRBD2	19	TRBJ2-6	CASSKGGLVTSSGANVLTF	TGCGCCAGCAGCAAGGGGGGACTAGTCACCTCATCTGGGGCCAACGTCCTGACTTTC
TRBV10-3	few	TRBD1	16	TRBJ2-1	CAISDWTGYIPNEQFF	TGTGCCATCAGTGATTGGACAGGGTATATCCCTAATGAGCAGTTCTTC
TRBV27	once	NA	14	TRBJ1-2	CASCRRGVDYGYTF	TGTGCCAGCTGTCGGAGGGGAGTCGACTATGGCTACACCTTC
TRBV19	few	NA	10	TRBJ1-6	CASGGSPLHF	TGTGCCAGTGGAGGTTCACCCCTCCACTTT
TRBV5-5	NA	NA	15	TRBJ2-7	CASSLFPGVSYEQYF	TGTGCCAGCAGCTTGTTTCCAGGGGTCTCCTACGAGCAGTACTTC
TRBV27	NA	TRBD2	17	TRBJ2-7	CASILAPGAGGRDEQYF	TGTGCCAGCATCCTGGCCCCGGGAGCGGGGGGGCGGGACGAGCAGTACTTC
TRBV5-1	NA	NA	14	TRBJ2-7	CASSFDTPQGEQYF	TGCGCCAGCAGCTTTGACACTCCCCAGGGTGAGCAGTACTTC
TRBV4-1	NA	TRBD2	15	TRBJ2-7	CASSQVPSGPYEQYF	TGCGCCAGCAGCCAAGTGCCTAGCGGGCCCTACGAGCAGTACTTC
TRBV27	NA	NA	12	TRBJ2-1	CASGIRGREQFF	TGTGCCAGCGGGATAAGGGGCAGGGAGCAGTTCTTC
TRBV20-1	NA	NA	11	TRBJ1-2	CSLGQAQGYTF	TGCAGCCTTGGTCAGGCGCAGGGCTACACCTTC
TRBV11-2	NA	TRBD1	16	TRBJ1-4	CASRLYRGRGREKLFF	TGTGCCAGCAGACTCTACAGGGGCCGCGGTAGGGAAAAACTGTTTTTT
TRBV11-2	few	NA	15	TRBJ1-3	CASSLEQSSGNTIYF	TGTGCCAGCAGCTTAGAACAGAGCTCTGGAAACACCATATATTTT
TRBV19	NA	TRBD1	13	TRBJ1-1	CTSSWMGQGLAFF	TGTACCAGTAGTTGGATGGGACAGGGTCTTGCTTTCTTT
TRBV7-8	NA	NA	17	TRBJ1-1	CASSAKRGGRGSTEAFF	TGTGCCAGCAGCGCCAAACGGGGGGGGAGGGGAAGCACTGAAGCTTTCTTT
TRBV5-1	NA	NA	15	TRBJ2-5	CASSGGDFTGETQYF	TGCGCCAGCAGCGGAGGGGACTTTACAGGAGAGACCCAGTACTTC
TRBV5-6	NA	NA	13	TRBJ1-5	CASSPAGNQPQHF	TGTGCCAGCAGCCCGGCGGGGAATCAGCCCCAGCATTTT
TRBV5-1	few	NA	14	TRBJ2-7	CASSLEVGVYEQYF	TGCGCCAGCAGCTTGGAGGTCGGGGTCTACGAGCAGTACTTC
TRBV4-1	NA	NA	14	TRBJ1-4	CASSQEWATEKLFF	TGCGCCAGCAGCCAAGAGTGGGCGACTGAAAAACTGTTTTTT
TRBV25-1	NA	NA	15	TRBJ2-3	CASSAVTLSTDTQYF	TGTGCCAGCAGTGCGGTCACCCTGAGCACAGATACGCAGTATTTT
TRBV24-1	NA	NA	12	TRBJ1-5	CATSDQGQPQHF	TGTGCCACCAGTGATCAGGGACAGCCCCAGCATTTT
TRBV7-2	NA	NA	13	TRBJ1-2	CASSLELWYGYTF	TGTGCCAGCAGCTTAGAACTATGGTATGGCTACACCTTC
TRBV4-1	NA	NA	13	TRBJ2-5	CASSHRNQETQYF	TGCGCCAGCAGCCACAGGAACCAAGAGACCCAGTACTTC
TRBV19	NA	TRBD1	14	TRBJ2-1	CASSIAGTGDEQFF	TGTGCCAGTAGTATAGCTGGGACAGGGGATGAGCAGTTCTTC
TRBV19	NA	NA	15	TRBJ2-5	CASSIGTVFQETQYF	TGTGCCAGTAGTATAGGGACAGTTTTCCAAGAGACCCAGTACTTC
TRBV28	NA	TRBD1	15	TRBJ2-7	CASRPGQGHLYEQYF	TGTGCCAGCAGACCTGGACAGGGGCATCTCTACGAGCAGTACTTC
TRBV6-5	NA	NA	15	TRBJ2-2	CASRSRGQLTGELFF	TGTGCCAGCAGATCGCGGGGGCAGCTCACCGGGGAGCTGTTTTTT
TRBV7-9	few	NA	14	TRBJ1-3	CASSLGGVGNTIYF	TGTGCCAGCAGCTTAGGGGGAGTTGGAAACACCATATATTTT
TRBV15	NA	NA	14	TRBJ2-7	CATTVQGGVNEQYF	TGTGCCACAACCGTCCAGGGGGGTGTCAACGAGCAGTACTTC
TRBV19	NA	TRBD2	16	TRBJ2-7	CASSIDHVAGDYEQYF	TGTGCCAGTAGTATAGATCATGTAGCGGGGGACTACGAGCAGTACTTC
TRBV5-6	NA	NA	12	TRBJ1-1	CASSFNGPEAFF	TGTGCCAGCAGCTTCAATGGGCCTGAAGCTTTCTTT
TRBV6-1	NA	NA	15	TRBJ1-2	CASSERGGVDYGYTF	TGTGCCAGCAGTGAAAGGGGAGGGGTGGACTATGGCTACACCTTC
TRBV10-3	few	NA	13	TRBJ1-6	CAISEEQNSPLHF	TGTGCCATCAGTGAGGAACAGAATTCACCCCTCCACTTT
TRBV4-1	NA	TRBD1	16	TRBJ1-2	CASSQDPGQRIYGYTF	TGCGCCAGCAGCCAGGATCCGGGACAGAGGATCTATGGCTACACCTTC
TRBV19	NA	TRBD2	16	TRBJ2-5	CASRPSGGWIRETQYF	TGTGCCAGTAGGCCTAGCGGGGGTTGGATCCGAGAGACCCAGTACTTC
TRBV7-8	NA	TRBD1	15	TRBJ2-1	CASSLETGGYNEQFF	TGTGCCAGCAGCTTAGAGACAGGGGGTTACAATGAGCAGTTCTTC
TRBV19	NA	TRBD1	14	TRBJ1-6	CASSTTGGRSPLHF	TGTGCCAGTAGTACGACAGGGGGGAGGTCACCCCTCCACTTT
TRBV6-6	NA	NA	11	TRBJ1-1	CASSRTSEAFF	TGTGCCAGCAGCCGTACGAGTGAAGCTTTCTTT
TRBV5-1	NA	NA	15	TRBJ1-2	CASSSQRRAVDGYTF	TGCGCCAGCAGCTCCCAACGGAGGGCTGTAGATGGCTACACCTTC
TRBV4-1	once	NA	15	TRBJ1-5	CASSQDREVGQPQHF	TGCGCCAGCAGCCAAGATCGGGAGGTAGGGCAGCCCCAGCATTTT
TRBV18	once	NA	15	TRBJ1-3	CASSPAQVPGNTIYF	TGTGCCAGCTCACCAGCACAGGTCCCTGGAAACACCATATATTTT
TRBV6-5	NA	TRBD1	14	TRBJ1-2	CASSRSGGERGYTF	TGTGCCAGCAGTCGCTCAGGGGGCGAGAGAGGCTACACCTTC
TRBV2	NA	TRBD1	18	TRBJ2-3	CASSGPRLRDRVFDTQYF	TGTGCCAGCAGTGGCCCCCGACTACGGGACAGGGTTTTTGATACGCAGTATTTT
TRBV5-4	NA	NA	16	TRBJ1-2	CASSTGGSGTHYGYTF	TGTGCCAGCAGCACTGGCGGTTCCGGGACACACTATGGCTACACCTTC
TRBV5-1	NA	NA	14	TRBJ2-7	CASSPERISYEQYF	TGCGCCAGCAGCCCCGAGCGGATCTCCTACGAGCAGTACTTC